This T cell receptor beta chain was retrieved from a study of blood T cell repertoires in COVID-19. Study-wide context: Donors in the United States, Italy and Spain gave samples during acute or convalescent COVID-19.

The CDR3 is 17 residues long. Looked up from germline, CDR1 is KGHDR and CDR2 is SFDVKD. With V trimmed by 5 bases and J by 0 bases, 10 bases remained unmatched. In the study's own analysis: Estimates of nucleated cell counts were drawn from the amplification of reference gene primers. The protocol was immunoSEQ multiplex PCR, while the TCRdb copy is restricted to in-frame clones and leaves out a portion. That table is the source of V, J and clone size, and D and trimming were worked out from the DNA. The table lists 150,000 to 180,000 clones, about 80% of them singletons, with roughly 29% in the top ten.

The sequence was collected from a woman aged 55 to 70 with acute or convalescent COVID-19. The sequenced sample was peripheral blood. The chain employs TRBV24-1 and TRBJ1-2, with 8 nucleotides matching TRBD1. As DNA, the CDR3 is TGTGCCACCAGTGGTAACGACAGGGGACTTCCTAACTATGGCTACACCTTC. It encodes CATSGNDRGLPNYGYTF.